The 23 T cell receptor beta chains presented below share a single source sample, sequenced in a study of T-cell memory formation after mild COVID-19. TCRdb fed the 5' RACE reads into MiXCR, producing one record per CDR3 protein. Of a few hundred thousand distinct CDR3 sequences listed, around 16% were seen once; the top ten hold roughly a fifth. The sample consisted of PBMCs or a T cell subset sorted from them (not recorded which). The receptor source for this set is a man aged 18 to 35 who had mild COVID-19 (a few samples of this study predate the infection). Cell type and time point are not known.

This chain links TRBV7-2 with TRBJ1-2, with TRBD1 matching over 7 bases. CDR3 size: 13 residues. V lost 6 bases to trimming and J lost 4 bases; unmatched junction nucleotides: 5. Germline V lookup: CDR1 SGHTA, CDR2 FQGNSA. CDR3 bases: TGTGCCAGCAGTACAGGGGATGGCTATGGCTACACCTTC. Its protein is CASSTGDGYGYTF.

This clonotype was seen only once. This sequence joins TRBV20-1 and TRBJ2-3; 11 bases agree with TRBD2. Germline V gives CDR1 DFQATT, CDR2 SNEGSKA (reference sequence). CDR3 length: 15 amino acids. The J segment lost 2 bases and the V segment lost 6 bases, leaving 7 bases of the junction unmatched. CDR3 loop: CSATPSGGLTDTQYF. Here the CDR3 DNA reads TGCAGTGCCACCCCTAGCGGGGGGCTCACAGATACGCAGTATTTT.

This clonotype appeared a few times. The chain links TRBV29-1 to TRBJ2-7, with a possible D match to TRBD2 (6 bases). From germline, CDR1 is SQVTM and CDR2 ANQGSEA. The CDR3 is 13 amino acids. V gave up 0 bases and J gave up 4 bases, with 10 bases separating them. CDR3 DNA: TGCAGCGTTGAAGATCGGGGGAAATACGAGCAGTACTTC. Protein product: CSVEDRGKYEQYF.

The DNA for the CDR3 is TGTGCCAGCAGTTACAGGGGTGACACAGATACGCAGTATTTT. This codes for CASSYRGDTDTQYF. The chain has TRBV6-5 and TRBJ2-3, with D possibly matching TRBD1 (5 bases). Germline loops: CDR1 MNHEY, CDR2 SVGAGI. The CDR3 is made up of 14 amino acids. The ends were cut back, 2 bases at V and 2 bases at J, with 8 bases in the middle.

The chain is built from TRBV4-3 and TRBJ2-3; D remains ambiguous. The CDR3 has 16 residues. The germline V and J ends were trimmed by 4 bases and 6 bases, with 20 bases remaining between them. Per germline, CDR1 LGHNA and CDR2 YSLEER. The CDR3 DNA reads TGCGCCAGCAGCCCCCAGAGCGTTCTCTCCTTCGATACGCAGTATTTT. Protein product: CASSPQSVLSFDTQYF.

This clonotype occurred a few times. The chain is built from TRBV9 and TRBJ1-1, with D unclear. This CDR3 spans 14 amino acids. Germline V gene lookup returns CDR1 SGDLS and CDR2 YYNGEE. Trimming removed 2 bases from V and 4 bases from J, with 12 bases in between. CDR3 sequence (DNA): TGTGCCAGCAGCGTGGGAACGGGAGGCACTGAAGCTTTCTTT. This encodes CASSVGTGGTEAFF.

This clonotype was observed a handful of times. The chain is built from TRBV7-3 and TRBJ2-3, with D unclear. Looked up from germline, CDR1 is SGHTA and CDR2 is FQGTGA. The CDR3 covers 13 residues. V lost 5 bases and J lost 6, with 12 bases in between. CDR3 sequence: CASSPPGSDTQYF. The DNA of the CDR3 is TGTGCCAGCAGCCCCCCTGGCTCCGATACGCAGTATTTT.

This clonotype was seen only a few times. Germline is not matched at one junction end, which may reflect a read error. The chain recombines TRBV7-3 with TRBJ2-6; 7 bases line up with TRBD1. Per the germline V gene, CDR1 is SGHTA and CDR2 is FQGTGA. This CDR3 is built from 17 residues. CDR3 in amino acids: CASILTGTDSGANVLTF. The CDR3 region has the DNA TGTGCCAGCATCTTAACCGGGACAGACTCTGGGGCCAACGTCCTGACTTTC.

This clonotype has just a few counts. This chain uses TRBV27 with TRBJ2-3; D tentatively reads TRBD1 or TRBD2 (6 bases each). Germline CDR1 reads MNHEY; CDR2 reads SMNVEV (reference sequence). This CDR3 is 14 amino acids long. Trimming left V 1 base short and J 11 bases short, with 16 bases between. The CDR3 coding sequence is TGTGCCAGCAGTTTATGGCCCGGAGGGGGTGGGCAGTATTTT. Protein product: CASSLWPGGGGQYF.

There are a few counts of this clonotype. The V and J genes are TRBV20-1 and TRBJ1-2; no firm D call. The V and J ends lost 0 bases and 4 bases respectively, with 15 bases between them. Germline V lookup: CDR1 DFQATT, CDR2 SNEGSKA (reference sequence). The CDR3 is 15 amino acids. The CDR3 loop is CSARDTYRPSYGYTF. CDR3 nucleotide sequence: TGCAGTGCTAGAGATACCTACAGACCTTCCTATGGCTACACCTTC.

This clonotype showed up just a few times. The chain couples TRBV6-2 or TRBV6-3 to TRBJ2-7; 8 positions match TRBD1. There are 14 residues in the CDR3. V was clipped by 6 bases and J by 6 bases; unmatched bases: 10. The germline V gene has CDR1 MNHEY and CDR2 SVGEGT. CDR3 residues: CASSRQGKLSEQYF. CDR3 nucleotides: TGTGCCAGCAGCAGACAGGGGAAGTTGAGCGAGCAGTACTTC.

The rearrangement joins TRBV7-8 to TRBJ1-6; D is possibly TRBD1 (6 bases). Germline V gene sequence: CDR1 SGHVS, CDR2 FQNEAQ. The CDR3 spans 15 residues. Trimming stripped 5 bases from V and 9 bases from J, with 17 bases between. The chain's CDR3 is CASSPGAGAISPLHF. CDR3 DNA: TGTGCCAGCAGCCCGGGAGCAGGGGCAATTTCACCCCTCCACTTT. The full variable domain, its missing parts supplied by reference TRBV7-8 and TRBJ1-6, is GAGVSQSPRYKVAKRGQDVALRCDPISGHVSLFWYQQALGQGPEFLTYFQNEAQLDKSGLPSDRFFAERPEGSVSTLKIQRTQQEDSAVYLCASSPGAGAISPLHFGNGTRLTVT.

The J gene is TRBJ2-1, the V gene TRBV11-3; D is undetermined. The CDR3 extends over 13 amino acids. Germline V gene lookup returns CDR1 SGHNT and CDR2 YENEEA. V lost 5 bases and J lost 5, with 10 bases in between. CDR3 sequence reads: CASSLQAHNEQFF. The CDR3 nucleotides read TGTGCCAGCAGCCTGCAGGCGCACAATGAGCAGTTCTTC.

This clonotype occurred many times. This chain connects TRBV6-5 to TRBJ1-1, with D possibly being TRBD1 (5 bases). Germline loops: CDR1 MNHEY, CDR2 SVGAGI. V lost 7 bases, J lost 3 bases, and 12 bases lay in between. The length of the CDR3 is 13 residues. The CDR3 loop is CASTPPGYTEAFF. As DNA, the CDR3 is TGTGCCAGCACCCCTCCAGGGTACACTGAAGCTTTCTTT.

The chain employs TRBV5-1 and TRBJ2-5, with no clear D. Germline-derived CDR1 and CDR2 are SGHRS and YFSETQ. Deletions cut 0 bases from V and 5 bases from J, with 14 bases between. The CDR3 spans 15 residues. CDR3 nucleotide sequence: TGCGCCAGCAGCTTGGTTCGGGCATCAACGGAGACCCAGTACTTC. Amino acids: CASSLVRASTETQYF.

There are a few counts of this clonotype. V is TRBV5-1 and J is TRBJ2-3; D is unresolved. Germline CDR1 SGHRS, CDR2 YFSETQ. Trimming took off 1 base at V and 1 base at J, with 10 bases between the two ends. CDR3 length equals 15 residues. CDR3 bases: TGCGCCAGCAGCTTGAAAGACTCCGGCACAGATACGCAGTATTTT. Amino acids: CASSLKDSGTDTQYF. Full variable domain (rest looked up from reference TRBV5-1 and TRBJ2-3): KAGVTQTPRYLIKTRGQQVTLSCSPISGHRSVSWYQQTPGQGLQFLFEYFSETQRNKGNFPGRFSGRQFSNSRSEMNVSTLELGDSALYLCASSLKDSGTDTQYFGPGTRLTVL.

This clonotype appeared a few times. The gene calls are TRBV7-9 and TRBJ2-3; D is uncertain. This CDR3 has 15 amino acids. V was pared by 3 bases and J by 0 bases, with 10 bases between. Germline loops: CDR1 SEHNR, CDR2 FQNEAQ (reference sequence). CDR3 in DNA: TGTGCCAGCAGCTTGTTAGGATCTAGCACAGATACGCAGTATTTT. Its protein is CASSLLGSSTDTQYF.

V is TRBV6-5 and J is TRBJ1-3; a possible D gene is TRBD1 (5 bases). The CDR3 runs 15 residues. Trimming removed 4 bases at V and 5 bases at J, with 15 bases between. CDR1 and CDR2 (germline): MNHEY, SVGAGI. In DNA form, the CDR3 reads TGTGCCAGCAGTTCCCATCAGGGCGCCAGAAACACCATATATTTT. Protein: CASSSHQGARNTIYF.

This sequence joins TRBV4-1 and TRBJ1-2, with TRBD1 matching 9 bases. Germline trimming cut 6 bases from V and 7 bases from J; bases unmatched to any gene: 9. The CDR3 covers 14 residues. Germline-derived CDR1 and CDR2 are MGHRA and YSYEKL. CDR3 residues: CASRPPGQGLGYTF. For the CDR3, the DNA is TGCGCCAGCAGACCCCCGGGACAGGGCCTTGGCTACACCTTC.

This clonotype was recorded at least ten times. The V call is TRBV6-5, the J call TRBJ1-5; the D gene is possibly TRBD1 (5 bases). The CDR3 length is 12 residues. In germline, CDR1 is MNHEY, CDR2 SVGAGI. Trimming cost V 5 bases and J 7 bases, with 9 bases left between them. The DNA for the CDR3 is TGTGCCAGCAGTCAGTGGGGGCAGCCCCAGCATTTT. The encoded protein is CASSQWGQPQHF.

This clonotype was detected ten times or more. The chain carries TRBV5-6 and TRBJ2-4, with unresolved D. Trimming shortened V by 4 bases and J by 2 bases, and 10 bases separated the two germline ends. Germline V gene lookup returns CDR1 SGHDT and CDR2 YYEEEE. There are 14 residues in the CDR3. CDR3 loop: CASSAAGSKNIQYF. CDR3 in DNA: TGTGCCAGCAGCGCGGCAGGATCCAAAAACATTCAGTACTTC.

The table lists this clonotype with many counts. The J gene is TRBJ2-2, the V gene TRBV7-8, with D perhaps matching TRBD2 (6 bases). Per the germline V gene, CDR1 is SGHVS and CDR2 is FQNEAQ. V lost 4 bases and J 5 bases, leaving 17 bases between the germline ends. The CDR3 is 16 residues long. Here the CDR3 DNA reads TGTGCCAGCAGCTCTGGGGGGTTCTTATGGACCGGGGAGCTGTTTTTT. Protein sequence: CASSSGGFLWTGELFF. Together with reference TRBV7-8 and TRBJ2-2, the CDR3 gives the full variable domain: GAGVSQSPRYKVAKRGQDVALRCDPISGHVSLFWYQQALGQGPEFLTYFQNEAQLDKSGLPSDRFFAERPEGSVSTLKIQRTQQEDSAVYLCASSSGGFLWTGELFFGEGSRLTVL.

This clonotype has a count of ten or more. The chain is built from TRBV12-3 or TRBV12-4 and TRBJ2-3; 8 bases are shared with TRBD2. This CDR3 comprises 16 residues. V shed 3 bases, J shed 1 base, and the junction held 6 bases outside the gene matches. This CDR3 reads CASSFTETSGTDTQYF. CDR3 nucleotide sequence: TGTGCCAGCAGTTTTACTGAGACTAGCGGCACAGATACGCAGTATTTT.